The source of this T cell receptor (beta chain) is a study of OX40 agonist ivuxolimab in advanced cancers. Broadly, across the study: Ivuxolimab, which targeted the costimulatory receptor OX40 (CD134), was an agonistic, fully human IgG2 monoclonal antibody. Intravenous ivuxolimab was administered to patients every 2 weeks at six dose levels: 0.01, 0.1, 0.3, 1.5, 3 and 10 mg/kg. Of the approximately 50 dose-escalation patients, hepatocellular carcinoma was present in approximately 20, melanoma in roughly 15, renal cell carcinoma in 9 and head and neck cancer in 9. Partial responses were achieved by three dose-escalation patients, of whom one had hepatocellular carcinoma and two had cutaneous melanoma. In the dose-escalation cohort, approximately 82% of patients were male, and the mean age was around 65 years with a range of roughly 23 to 79. Prior anti-PD-1, anti-PD-L1 or anti-CTLA-4 therapy was permitted, and less than 45% of dose-escalation patients had received checkpoint inhibitors. The paper reports the monotherapy dose-escalation portion (N = 52 patients) of the phase I ivuxolimab trial. The purpose of peripheral TCRbeta sequencing was to test whether ivuxolimab changed TCR sequence diversity and led to clonal T-cell expansion. The study at large found these results: Partial responders in the 0.1-3.0 mg/kg groups had among the lowest normalized peripheral clonal expansion, especially among CD8+ T cells. The antigen specificity of the peripheral T cells that underwent clonal expansion was not determined. Low levels of normalized T-cell clonal expansion were also shown by some nonresponding patients. At doses of 0.1 to 3.0 mg/kg, clonal expansion of both CD4+ and CD8+ blood T cells was observed from baseline to week 6. On average, CD8+ T cells showed more expanded clones than CD4+ T cells after ivuxolimab.

A word on this clone: Its recognized antigen is unknown. Base qualities are not provided; no much larger clone lies one nucleotide away.

Patients with autoimmune disease history or receiving systemic immunosuppression were excluded from the trial. In every dose cohort, peripheral blood was drawn for TCR sequencing at baseline, cycle 4 day 1, and cycle 7 day 1. Samples came from an open-label, multicenter, first-in-human phase I dose-escalation trial of ivuxolimab. Adults with locally advanced or metastatic melanoma, renal cell, hepatocellular, or head and neck squamous cell carcinoma were enrolled in the trial. Before TCR sequencing, CD4+ T cells and CD8+ T cells from peripheral blood were sorted into separate populations. The CDR3 runs 15 residues from the cysteine to the phenylalanine. Only the CDR3 region is kept as DNA, spanning 45 bases read in frame from base 1. V loses 3 bases at its end and J loses 4 bases; junction bases beyond the gene matches: 7. As encoded in the germline V gene (reference sequence), CDR1 is LNHNV while CDR2 is YYDKDF.

Genomic DNA was isolated from the sorted cells so that the TCRbeta CDR3 region could be sequenced. The immunoSEQ Assay was used for sequencing of TCRbeta CDR3 regions. Held by TCRdb, this immuneACCESS table contains in-frame sequences only and omits some clones. Under half of the omission traces to an unresolved V gene where checked; the cause of the rest is unknown. This sample lists some 74,000 clones; more than 75% were detected once. The ten largest clonotypes hold under 7.5% of the sample. The material sequenced was CD4+ or CD8+ T cells sorted from blood, taken in a trial of the OX40 agonist ivuxolimab. The rearranged chain carries TRBV15 and TRBJ1-2; 8 bases in between match TRBD1. The sequence was obtained from an adult with an advanced solid tumor such as melanoma, head and neck, liver or kidney cancer. In nucleotide form, the sequence is TGTGCCACCAGCAGCGCAAACAGGGGGGGCTATGGCTACACCTTC. This translates into CATSSANRGGYGYTF. Reference TRBV15 and TRBJ1-2 proteins supply the regions before and after the CDR3; the full variable domain is: DAMVIQNPRYQVTQFGKPVTLSCSQTLNHNVMYWYQQKSSQAPKLLFHYYDKDFNNEADTPDNFQSRRPNTSFCFLDIRSPGLGDTAMYLCATSSANRGGYGYTFGSGTRLTVV.